Sequencing of this T cell receptor beta chain was carried out in a study of T cells in Graves' hyperthyroidism and ophthalmopathy. Overall study context: Sampling of peripheral blood happened at initial diagnosis, prior to any treatment. General study findings and limits: Using 13 V-J features, a model discriminated ophthalmopathy from stable hyperthyroidism.

Newly diagnosed hyperthyroidism patients aged 18 to 65 years had disease lasting under 2 months. TCR beta CDR3 regions were amplified from RNA transcripts. The TCR CDR3 was amplified in a first-round RT-PCR using the HTBI primer set. TCRdb independently ran MiXCR on the multiplex PCR reads; one entry per CDR3 protein. The table includes 600,000 to 750,000 distinct CDR3 sequences, approximately 15% detected once. Note on this clonotype: Its antigen is unidentified. This may stem from a read error, because a much larger clone lies one nucleotide away.

The CDR3 consists of 14 residues. The V gene is TRBV12-3 or TRBV12-4, the J gene TRBJ1-5; tentative D call: TRBD1 (5 bases). The material sequenced was blood. The source is a man between 45 and 60 years old with Graves' hyperthyroidism. CDR3 loop: CASSLSTGNPPQHF. CDR3 bases: TGTGCCAGCAGTTTATCTACAGGCAATCCGCCCCAGCATTTT.